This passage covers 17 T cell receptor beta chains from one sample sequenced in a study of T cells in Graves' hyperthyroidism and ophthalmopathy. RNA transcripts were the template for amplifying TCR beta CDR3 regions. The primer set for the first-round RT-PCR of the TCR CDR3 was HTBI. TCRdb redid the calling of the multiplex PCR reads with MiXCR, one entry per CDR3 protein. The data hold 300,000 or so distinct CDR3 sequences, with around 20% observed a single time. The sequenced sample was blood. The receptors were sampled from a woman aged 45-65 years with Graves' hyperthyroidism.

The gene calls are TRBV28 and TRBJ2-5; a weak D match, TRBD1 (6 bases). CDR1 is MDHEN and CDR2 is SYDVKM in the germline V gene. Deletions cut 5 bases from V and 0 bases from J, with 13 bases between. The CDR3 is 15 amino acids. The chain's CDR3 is CASSPGHRYQETQYF. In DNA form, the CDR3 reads TGTGCCAGCAGTCCGGGACACAGGTACCAAGAGACCCAGTACTTC.

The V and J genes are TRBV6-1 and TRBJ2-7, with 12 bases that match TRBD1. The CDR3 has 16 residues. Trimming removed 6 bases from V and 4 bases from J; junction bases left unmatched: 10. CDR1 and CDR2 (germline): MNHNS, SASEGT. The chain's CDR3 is CASSSPGQGAPYEQYF. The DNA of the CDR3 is TGTGCCAGCAGCTCCCCGGGACAGGGGGCTCCATACGAGCAGTACTTC.

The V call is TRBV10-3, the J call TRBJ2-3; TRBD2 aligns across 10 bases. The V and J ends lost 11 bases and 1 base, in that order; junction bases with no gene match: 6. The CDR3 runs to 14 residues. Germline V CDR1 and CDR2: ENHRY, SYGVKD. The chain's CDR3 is CAVQAGGGTDTQYF. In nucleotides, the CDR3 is TGTGCCGTCCAAGCGGGGGGGGGCACAGATACGCAGTATTTT.

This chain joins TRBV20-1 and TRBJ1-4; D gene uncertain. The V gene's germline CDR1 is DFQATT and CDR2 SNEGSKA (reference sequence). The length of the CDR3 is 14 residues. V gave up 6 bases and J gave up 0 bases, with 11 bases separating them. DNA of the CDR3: TGCAGTGCGGCGAAGCACTCAACTAATGAAAAACTGTTTTTT. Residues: CSAAKHSTNEKLFF.

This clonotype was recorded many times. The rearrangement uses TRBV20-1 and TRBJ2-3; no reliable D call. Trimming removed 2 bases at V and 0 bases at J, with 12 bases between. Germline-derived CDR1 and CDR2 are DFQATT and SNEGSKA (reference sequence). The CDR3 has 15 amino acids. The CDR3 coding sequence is TGCAGTGCTAGATCACACCTCCAGAGCACAGATACGCAGTATTTT. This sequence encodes CSARSHLQSTDTQYF.

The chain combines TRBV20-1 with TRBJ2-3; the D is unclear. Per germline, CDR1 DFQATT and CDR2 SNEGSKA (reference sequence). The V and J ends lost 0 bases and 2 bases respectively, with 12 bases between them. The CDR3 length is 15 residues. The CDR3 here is CSARDLRIPTDTQYF. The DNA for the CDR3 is TGCAGTGCTAGAGATCTCCGGATTCCCACAGATACGCAGTATTTT.

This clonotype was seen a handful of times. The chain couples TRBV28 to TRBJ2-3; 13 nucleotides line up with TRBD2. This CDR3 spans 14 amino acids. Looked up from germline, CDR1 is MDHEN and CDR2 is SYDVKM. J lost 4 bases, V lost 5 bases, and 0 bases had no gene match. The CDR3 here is CASSGLAGADTQYF. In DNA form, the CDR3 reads TGTGCCAGCAGTGGACTAGCGGGGGCAGATACGCAGTATTTT.

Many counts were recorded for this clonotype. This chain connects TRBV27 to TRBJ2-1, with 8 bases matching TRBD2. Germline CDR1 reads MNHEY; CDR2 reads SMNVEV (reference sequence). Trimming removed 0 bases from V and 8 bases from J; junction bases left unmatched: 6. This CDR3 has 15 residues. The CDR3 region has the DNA TGTGCCAGCAGTTTATCGGGACTAGTTATCGATGAGCAGTTCTTC. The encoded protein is CASSLSGLVIDEQFF.

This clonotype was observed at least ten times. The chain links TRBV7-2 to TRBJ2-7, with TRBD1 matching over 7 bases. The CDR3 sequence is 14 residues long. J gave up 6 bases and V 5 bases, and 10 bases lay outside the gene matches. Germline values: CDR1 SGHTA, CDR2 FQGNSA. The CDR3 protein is CASSPYRGDSEQYF. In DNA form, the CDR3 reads TGTGCCAGCAGCCCGTACAGGGGTGACAGCGAGCAGTACTTC. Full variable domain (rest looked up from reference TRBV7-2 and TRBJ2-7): GAGVSQSPSNKVTEKGKDVELRCDPISGHTALYWYRQSLGQGLEFLIYFQGNSAPDKSGLPSDRFSAERTGGSVSTLTIQRTQQEDSAVYLCASSPYRGDSEQYFGPGTRLTVT.

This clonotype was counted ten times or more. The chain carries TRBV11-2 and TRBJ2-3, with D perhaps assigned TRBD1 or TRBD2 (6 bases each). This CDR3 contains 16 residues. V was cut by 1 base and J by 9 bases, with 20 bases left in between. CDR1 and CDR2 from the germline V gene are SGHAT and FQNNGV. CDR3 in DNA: TGTGCCAGCAGCTTAGTTGCGAGGGGGGAGAGGGACACGCAGTATTTT. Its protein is CASSLVARGERDTQYF.

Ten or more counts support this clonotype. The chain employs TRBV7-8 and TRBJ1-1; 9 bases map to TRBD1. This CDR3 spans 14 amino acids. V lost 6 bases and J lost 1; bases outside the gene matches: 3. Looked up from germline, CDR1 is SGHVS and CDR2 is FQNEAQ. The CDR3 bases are TGTGCCAGCAGTACAGGGGGCTGGAACACTGAAGCTTTCTTT. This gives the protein CASSTGGWNTEAFF.

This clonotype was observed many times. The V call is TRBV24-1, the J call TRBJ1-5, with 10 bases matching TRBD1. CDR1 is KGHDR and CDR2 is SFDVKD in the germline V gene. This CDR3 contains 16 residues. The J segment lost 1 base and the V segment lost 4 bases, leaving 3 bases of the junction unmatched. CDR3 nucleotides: TGTGCCACCAGTGAGACAGGGGGCCGGAGCAATCAGCCCCAGCATTTT. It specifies CATSETGGRSNQPQHF.

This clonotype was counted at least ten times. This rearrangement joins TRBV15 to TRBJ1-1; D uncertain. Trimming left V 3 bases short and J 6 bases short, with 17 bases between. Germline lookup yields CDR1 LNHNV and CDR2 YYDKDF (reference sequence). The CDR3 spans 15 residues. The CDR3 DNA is TGTGCCACCAGCAGCGAATTGTCGAACGAGGCTGAAGCTTTCTTT. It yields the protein CATSSELSNEAEAFF.

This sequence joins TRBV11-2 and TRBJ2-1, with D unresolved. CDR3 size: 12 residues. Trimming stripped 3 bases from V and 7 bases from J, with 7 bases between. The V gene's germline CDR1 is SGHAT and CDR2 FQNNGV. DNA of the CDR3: TGTGCCAGCAGCTTTACAAGGAATGAGCAGTTCTTC. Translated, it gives CASSFTRNEQFF.

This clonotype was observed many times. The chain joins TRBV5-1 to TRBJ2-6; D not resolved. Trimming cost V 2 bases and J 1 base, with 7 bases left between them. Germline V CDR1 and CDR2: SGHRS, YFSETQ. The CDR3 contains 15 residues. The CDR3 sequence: CASSFSQSGANVLTF. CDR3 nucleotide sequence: TGCGCCAGCAGCTTTTCCCAATCTGGGGCCAACGTCCTGACTTTC.

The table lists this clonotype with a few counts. The CDR3 sequence is CASSLEPGLYSGNTIYF. CDR3 nucleotide sequence: TGTGCCAGCAGCTTAGAACCGGGACTCTACTCTGGAAACACCATATATTTT. The genes are TRBV7-3 and TRBJ1-3, with D perhaps matching TRBD1 (5 bases). The V gene's germline CDR1 is SGHTA and CDR2 FQGTGA. V was trimmed by 2 bases and J by 0 bases, leaving 14 bases between them. The CDR3 is made up of 17 amino acids. Using reference TRBV7-3 and TRBJ1-3 for the parts outside the CDR3, the full variable domain is GAGVSQTPSNKVTEKGKYVELRCDPISGHTALYWYRQSLGQGPEFLIYFQGTGAADDSGLPNDRFFAVRPEGSVSTLKIQRTERGDSAVYLCASSLEPGLYSGNTIYFGEGSWLTVV.

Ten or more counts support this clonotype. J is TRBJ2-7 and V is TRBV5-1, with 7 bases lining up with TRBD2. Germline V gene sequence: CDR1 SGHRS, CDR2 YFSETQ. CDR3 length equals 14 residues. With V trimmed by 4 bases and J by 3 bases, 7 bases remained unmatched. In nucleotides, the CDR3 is TGCGCCAGCAGCCCGGGGGGTCCCGACTACGAGCAGTACTTC. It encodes CASSPGGPDYEQYF.